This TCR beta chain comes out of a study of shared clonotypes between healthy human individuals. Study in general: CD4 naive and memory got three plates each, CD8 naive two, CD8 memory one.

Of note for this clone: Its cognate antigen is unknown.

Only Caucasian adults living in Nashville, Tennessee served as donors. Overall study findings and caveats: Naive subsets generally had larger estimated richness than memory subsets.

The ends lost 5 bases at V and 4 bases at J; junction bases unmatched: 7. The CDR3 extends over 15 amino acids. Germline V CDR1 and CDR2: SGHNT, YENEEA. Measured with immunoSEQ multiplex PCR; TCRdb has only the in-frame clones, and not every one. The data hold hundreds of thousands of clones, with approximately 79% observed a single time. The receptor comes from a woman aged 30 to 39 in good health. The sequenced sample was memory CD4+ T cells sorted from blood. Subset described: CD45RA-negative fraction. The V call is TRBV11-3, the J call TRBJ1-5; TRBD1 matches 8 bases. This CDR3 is CASSIRTGRNQPQHF. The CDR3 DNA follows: TGTGCCAGCAGCATACGGACAGGGCGGAATCAGCCCCAGCATTTT.